This entry features one TCR beta chain sequence. The antigen is unknown. Profiling relied on immunoSEQ multiplex PCR, and the TCRdb table lists in-frame clones only, not all of them. The table includes about 350,000 clones, approximately 90% detected once. The germline V gene encodes CDR1 SGDLS and CDR2 YYNGEE. The V and J ends lost 2 bases and 0 bases respectively, with 18 bases between them. CDR3 length equals 18 residues. The data belong to a study of Ad26.COV2.S vaccination and SARS-CoV-2 variants. General study findings and limits: Estimates derived from TCR breadth and depth analyses may have underestimated total T cell responses. Participants in the vaccine arm had higher spike-specific TCR breadth; placebo recipients had lower. Vaccine and placebo recipients had similar non-spike TCR breadth. Responses of spike-specific T cells (both CD8+ and CD4+) reportedly showed substantial breadth after vaccination.

The specimen was peripheral blood, collected after recovery from COVID-19. This TCR came from a human donor who had recovered from COVID-19. The V call is TRBV9, the J call TRBJ2-1, with D perhaps matching TRBD2 (5 bases). CDR3 bases: TGTGCCAGCAGCGTTAAAAAGGCGGAGGCGAGCTCCTACAATGAGCAGTTCTTC. Translation: CASSVKKAEASSYNEQFF.